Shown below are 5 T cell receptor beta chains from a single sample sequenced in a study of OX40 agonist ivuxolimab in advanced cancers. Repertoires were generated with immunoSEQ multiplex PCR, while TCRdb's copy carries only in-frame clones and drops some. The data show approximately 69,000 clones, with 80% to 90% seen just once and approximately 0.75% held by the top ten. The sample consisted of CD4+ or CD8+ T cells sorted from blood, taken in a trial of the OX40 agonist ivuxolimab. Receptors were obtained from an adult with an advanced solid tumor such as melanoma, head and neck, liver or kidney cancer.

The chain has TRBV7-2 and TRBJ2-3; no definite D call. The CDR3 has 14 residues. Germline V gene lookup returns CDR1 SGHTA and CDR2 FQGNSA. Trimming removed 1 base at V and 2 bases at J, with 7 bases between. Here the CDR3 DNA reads TGTGCCAGCAGCTTAGTACAATACACAGATACGCAGTATTTT. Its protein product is CASSLVQYTDTQYF.

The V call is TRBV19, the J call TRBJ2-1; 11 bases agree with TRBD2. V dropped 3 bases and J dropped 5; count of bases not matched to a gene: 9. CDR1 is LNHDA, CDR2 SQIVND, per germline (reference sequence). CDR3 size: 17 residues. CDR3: CASSIIAGGPPHNEQFF. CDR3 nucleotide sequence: TGTGCCAGTAGTATCATAGCGGGGGGGCCTCCCCACAATGAGCAGTTCTTC.

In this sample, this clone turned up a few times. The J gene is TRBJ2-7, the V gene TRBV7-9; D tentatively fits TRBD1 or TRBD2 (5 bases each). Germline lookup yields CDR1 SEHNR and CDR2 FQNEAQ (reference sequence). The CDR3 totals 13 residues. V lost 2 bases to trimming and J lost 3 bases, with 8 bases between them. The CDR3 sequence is CASSLPGSYEQYF. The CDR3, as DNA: TGTGCCAGCAGCTTACCAGGGAGCTACGAGCAGTACTTC.

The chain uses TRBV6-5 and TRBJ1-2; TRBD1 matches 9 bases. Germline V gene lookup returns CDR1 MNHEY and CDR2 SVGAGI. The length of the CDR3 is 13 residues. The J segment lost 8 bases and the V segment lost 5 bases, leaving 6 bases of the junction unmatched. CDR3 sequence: CASSPTGGRGYTF. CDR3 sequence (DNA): TGTGCCAGCAGTCCCACAGGGGGCAGGGGCTACACCTTC.

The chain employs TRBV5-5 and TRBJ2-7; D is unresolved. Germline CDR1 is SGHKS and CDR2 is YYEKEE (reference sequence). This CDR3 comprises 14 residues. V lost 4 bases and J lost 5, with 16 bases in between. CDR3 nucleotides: TGTGCCAGCAGCGGGCCCCCACCCGCGGACGAGCAGTACTTC. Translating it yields CASSGPPPADEQYF.